This TCR beta chain came from a study of vaccination effects on CD4 cells after COVID-19. Turning to the study itself: Sampling occurred a median 72 days post second dose, range 14 to 241.

Libraries were prepared by immunoSEQ multiplex PCR; TCRdb keeps only in-frame clonotypes and omits some of them. The data show about 60,000 clones, roughly three quarters seen once. Trimming cost V 0 bases and J 4 bases; bases outside gene matches: 8. Germline V gene lookup returns CDR1 LGHNA and CDR2 YSLEER. The CDR3 runs to 18 residues. A word on this clone: The antigen remains unidentified.

Prior to sequencing, the ViraFEST assay stimulated PBMC with viral peptide pools, which expanded the antigen-specific CD4+ T cells. Subsequent to 10 days of culture, CD4+ T cells were isolated. BNT162b2 vaccine or mRNA-1273 vaccine was given to participants in two doses. Cultures had half their medium replaced with IL-2 medium on days 3 and 7. This sample comprised CD4+ T cells from PBMCs cultured with HCoV-OC43 spike peptides, obtained after COVID-19 vaccination. Subset noted: HCoV-OC43 spike overlapping peptide pool stimulation. The origin of this receptor is a human donor who received a COVID-19 vaccine. The chain carries TRBV4-3 and TRBJ2-2, with 10 positions matching TRBD2. The CDR3 spells CASSQEQRGGRGTGELFF. The DNA for the CDR3 is TGCGCCAGCAGCCAAGAGCAGCGGGGGGGCCGGGGCACCGGGGAGCTGTTTTTT.